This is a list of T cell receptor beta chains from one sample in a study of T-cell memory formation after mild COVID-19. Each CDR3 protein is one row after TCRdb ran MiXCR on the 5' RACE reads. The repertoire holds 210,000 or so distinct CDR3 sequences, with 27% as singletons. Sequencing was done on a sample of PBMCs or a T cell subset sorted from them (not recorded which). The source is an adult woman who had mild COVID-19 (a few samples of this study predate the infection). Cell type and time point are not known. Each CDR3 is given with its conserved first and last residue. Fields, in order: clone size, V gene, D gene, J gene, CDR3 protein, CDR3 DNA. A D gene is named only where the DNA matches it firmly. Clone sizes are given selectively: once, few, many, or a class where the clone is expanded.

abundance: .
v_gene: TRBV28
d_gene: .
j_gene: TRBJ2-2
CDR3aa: CASTLLSVGELFF
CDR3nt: TGTGCCAGCACCCTTTTATCGGTCGGGGAGCTGTTTTTT

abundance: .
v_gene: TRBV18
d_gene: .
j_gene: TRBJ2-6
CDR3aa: CASSPLHGTLDSGANVLTF
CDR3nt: TGTGCCAGCTCACCCTTGCATGGGACGCTTGACTCTGGGGCCAACGTCCTGACTTTC

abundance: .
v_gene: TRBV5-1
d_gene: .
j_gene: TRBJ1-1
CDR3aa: CASSPRDVGTEAFF
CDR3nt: TGCGCCAGCAGCCCCCGGGACGTGGGGACTGAAGCTTTCTTT

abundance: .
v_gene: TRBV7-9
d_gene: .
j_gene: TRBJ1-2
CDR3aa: CASSLVEGNYGYTF
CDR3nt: TGTGCCAGCAGCTTAGTGGAGGGAAACTATGGCTACACCTTC

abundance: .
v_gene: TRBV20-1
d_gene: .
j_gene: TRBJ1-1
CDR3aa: CSASYSGSRRSEAFF
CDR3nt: TGCAGTGCTAGCTACTCCGGGTCGCGTAGATCTGAAGCTTTCTTT

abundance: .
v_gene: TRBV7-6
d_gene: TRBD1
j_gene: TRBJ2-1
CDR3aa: CASSSHRDRGGNEQFF
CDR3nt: TGTGCCAGCAGCTCGCACCGGGACAGGGGTGGGAATGAGCAGTTCTTC

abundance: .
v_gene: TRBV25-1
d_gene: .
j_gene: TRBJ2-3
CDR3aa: CASRQGMDTQYF
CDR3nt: TGTGCCAGCAGACAGGGTATGGATACGCAGTATTTT

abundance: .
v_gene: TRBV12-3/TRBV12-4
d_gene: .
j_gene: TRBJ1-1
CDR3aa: CASRLQGLLTEAFF
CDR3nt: TGTGCCAGCAGACTACAAGGGCTGTTGACTGAAGCTTTCTTT

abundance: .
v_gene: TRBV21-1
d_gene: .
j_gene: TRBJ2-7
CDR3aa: CASSKGTGRDEQYF
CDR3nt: TGTGCCAGCAGCAAGGGAACAGGGAGGGACGAGCAGTACTTC

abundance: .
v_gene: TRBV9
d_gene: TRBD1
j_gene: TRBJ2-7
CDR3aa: CASSTGQGRDEQYF
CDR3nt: TGTGCCAGCAGCACCGGACAGGGCCGCGACGAGCAGTACTTC

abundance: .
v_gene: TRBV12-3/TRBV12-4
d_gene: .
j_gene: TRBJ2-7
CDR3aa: CASSFQTDPLEQYF
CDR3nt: TGTGCCAGCAGTTTCCAGACAGACCCTCTCGAGCAGTACTTC

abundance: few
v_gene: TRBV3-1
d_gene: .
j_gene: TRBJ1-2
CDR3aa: CASRSRGGEGGYTF
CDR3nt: TGTGCCAGCAGATCCCGGGGGGGTGAAGGTGGCTACACCTTC

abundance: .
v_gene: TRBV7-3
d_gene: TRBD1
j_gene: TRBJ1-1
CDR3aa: CASSSQPGQQAFF
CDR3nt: TGTGCCAGCAGCTCACAACCGGGACAGCAGGCTTTCTTT

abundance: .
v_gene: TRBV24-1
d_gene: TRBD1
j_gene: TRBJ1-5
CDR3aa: CATSDPGQGTQPQHF
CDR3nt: TGTGCCACCAGTGACCCAGGACAGGGCACGCAGCCCCAGCATTTT

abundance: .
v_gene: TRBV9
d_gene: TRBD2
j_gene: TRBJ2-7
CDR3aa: CASSVEHGRGDEQYF
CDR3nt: TGTGCCAGCAGCGTAGAGCACGGGAGGGGCGACGAGCAGTACTTC

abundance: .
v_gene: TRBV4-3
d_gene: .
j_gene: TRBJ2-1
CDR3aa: CASSQRENLRDIQFF
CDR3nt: TGCGCCAGCAGCCAACGGGAAAATCTTCGGGACATACAGTTCTTC

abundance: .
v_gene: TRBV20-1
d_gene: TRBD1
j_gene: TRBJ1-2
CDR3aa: CSASGQASFF
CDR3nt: TGCAGTGCTAGTGGACAGGCGTCGTTTTTC

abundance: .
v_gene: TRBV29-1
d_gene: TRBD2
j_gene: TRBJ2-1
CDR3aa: CSVEDRPSGSNEQFF
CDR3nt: TGCAGCGTTGAAGATCGGCCTAGCGGGAGCAATGAGCAGTTCTTC

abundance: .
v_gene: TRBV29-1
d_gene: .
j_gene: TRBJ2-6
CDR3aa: CSVAATFSGANVLTF
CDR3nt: TGCAGCGTTGCTGCAACGTTCTCTGGGGCCAACGTCCTGACTTTC

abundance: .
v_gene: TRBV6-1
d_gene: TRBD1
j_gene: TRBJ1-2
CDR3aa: CASSEAHRTGAYGYTF
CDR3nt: TGTGCCAGCAGTGAAGCGCACAGGACAGGGGCCTATGGCTACACCTTC

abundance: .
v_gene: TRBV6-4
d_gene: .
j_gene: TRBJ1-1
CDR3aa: CASRRTENTEAFF
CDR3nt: TGTGCCAGCAGAAGGACAGAGAACACTGAAGCTTTCTTT

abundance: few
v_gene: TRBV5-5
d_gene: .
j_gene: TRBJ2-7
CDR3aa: CASSPAQGISYEQYF
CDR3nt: TGTGCCAGCAGCCCAGCCCAGGGGATCTCCTACGAGCAGTACTTC

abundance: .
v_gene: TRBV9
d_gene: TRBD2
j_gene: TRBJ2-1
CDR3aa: CASSPRTSGSHEQFF
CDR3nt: TGTGCCAGCAGCCCCCGGACTAGCGGGAGCCATGAGCAGTTCTTC

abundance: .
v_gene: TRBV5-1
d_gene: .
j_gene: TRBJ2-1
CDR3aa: CASSLDPASYNEQFF
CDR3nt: TGCGCCAGCAGCTTGGACCCCGCTTCCTACAATGAGCAGTTCTTC

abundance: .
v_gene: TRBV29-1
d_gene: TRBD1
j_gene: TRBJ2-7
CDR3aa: CSVAPTGGTYEQYF
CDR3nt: TGCAGCGTTGCGCCTACAGGGGGTACCTACGAGCAGTACTTC

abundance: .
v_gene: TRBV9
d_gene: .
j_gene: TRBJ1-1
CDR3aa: CASSVRQMNTEAFF
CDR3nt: TGTGCCAGCAGCGTACGACAGATGAACACTGAAGCTTTCTTT

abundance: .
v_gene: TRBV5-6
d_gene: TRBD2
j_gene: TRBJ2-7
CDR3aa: CASSPGGINEQYF
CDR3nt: TGCGCCAGCAGCCCCGGGGGGATCAACGAGCAGTACTTC

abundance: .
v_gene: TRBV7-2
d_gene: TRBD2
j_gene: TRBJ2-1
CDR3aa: CASSLGWTSWGDEQFF
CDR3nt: TGTGCCAGCAGCTTAGGCTGGACTAGCTGGGGGGATGAGCAGTTCTTC

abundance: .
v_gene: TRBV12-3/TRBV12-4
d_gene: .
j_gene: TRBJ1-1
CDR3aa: CASRFGRAGEAFF
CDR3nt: TGTGCCAGCAGGTTTGGGAGGGCAGGTGAAGCTTTCTTT

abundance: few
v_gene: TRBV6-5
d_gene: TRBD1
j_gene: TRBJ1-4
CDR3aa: CASIDRVAFRANEKLFF
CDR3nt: TGTGCCAGCATCGACAGGGTGGCTTTCCGAGCTAATGAAAAACTGTTTTTT

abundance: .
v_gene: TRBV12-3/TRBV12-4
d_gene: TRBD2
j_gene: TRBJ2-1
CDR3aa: CASSFPTSGRSGEQFF
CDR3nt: TGTGCCAGCAGTTTCCCTACTAGCGGGAGAAGTGGTGAGCAGTTCTTC

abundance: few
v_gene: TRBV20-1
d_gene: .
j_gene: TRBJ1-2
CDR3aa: CSARDPGRGGYTF
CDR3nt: TGCAGTGCTAGAGATCCGGGCAGGGGAGGATACACCTTC

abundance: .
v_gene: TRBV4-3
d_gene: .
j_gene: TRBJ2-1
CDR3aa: CASSQVGYNEQFF
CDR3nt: TGCGCCAGCAGCCAAGTAGGGTACAATGAGCAGTTCTTC

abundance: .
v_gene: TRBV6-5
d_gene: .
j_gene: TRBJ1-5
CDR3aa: CASSYSGVGSNQPQHF
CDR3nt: TGTGCCAGCAGTTACTCGGGGGTAGGTAGCAATCAGCCCCAGCATTTT

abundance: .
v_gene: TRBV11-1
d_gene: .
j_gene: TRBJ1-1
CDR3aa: CASSPLTGIGEAFF
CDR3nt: TGTGCCAGCAGCCCTTTAACGGGGATCGGTGAAGCTTTCTTT

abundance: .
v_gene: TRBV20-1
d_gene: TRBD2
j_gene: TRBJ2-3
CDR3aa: CSARGTSGPRGDTQYF
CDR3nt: TGCAGTGCTAGAGGGACTAGCGGGCCACGGGGAGATACGCAGTATTTT

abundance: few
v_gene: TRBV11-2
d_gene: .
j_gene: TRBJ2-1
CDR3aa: CASTETSFGQFF
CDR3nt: TGTGCCAGCACCGAGACCTCGTTCGGGCAGTTCTTC

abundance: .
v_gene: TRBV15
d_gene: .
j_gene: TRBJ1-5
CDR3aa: CATTSGVSNQPQHF
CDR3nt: TGTGCCACCACGAGTGGGGTTAGCAATCAGCCCCAGCATTTT

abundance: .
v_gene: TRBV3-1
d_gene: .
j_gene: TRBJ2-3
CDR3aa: CASSLILADTQYF
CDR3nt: TGTGCCAGCAGCCTGATTCTAGCAGATACGCAGTATTTT

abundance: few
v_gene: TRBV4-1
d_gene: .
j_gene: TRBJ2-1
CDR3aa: CASSRLGRNEQFF
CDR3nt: TGCGCCAGCAGCCGGCTCGGGCGGAATGAGCAGTTCTTC

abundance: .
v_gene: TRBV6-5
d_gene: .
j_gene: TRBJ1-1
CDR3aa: CASSYVRGSSTEAFF
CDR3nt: TGTGCCAGCAGTTACGTACGGGGCTCTTCCACTGAAGCTTTCTTT

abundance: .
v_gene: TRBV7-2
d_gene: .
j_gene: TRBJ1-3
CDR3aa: CASSLGANTIYF
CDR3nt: TGTGCCAGCAGCTTAGGAGCTAACACCATATATTTT

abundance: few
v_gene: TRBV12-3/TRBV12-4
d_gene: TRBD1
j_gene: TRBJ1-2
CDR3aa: CASSYSGTANYGYTF
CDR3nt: TGTGCCAGCAGTTACTCCGGGACAGCTAACTATGGCTACACCTTC

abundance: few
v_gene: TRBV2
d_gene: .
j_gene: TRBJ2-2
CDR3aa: CASNSGVHTGELFF
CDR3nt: TGTGCCAGCAATAGCGGAGTCCACACCGGGGAGCTGTTTTTT

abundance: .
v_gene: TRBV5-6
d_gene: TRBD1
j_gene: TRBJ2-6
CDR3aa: CASSSTGVRSGANVLTF
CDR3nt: TGTGCCAGCAGCTCGACAGGGGTGAGGTCTGGGGCCAACGTCCTGACTTTC

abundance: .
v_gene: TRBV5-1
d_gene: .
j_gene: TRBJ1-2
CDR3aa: CASSSYSKAKNNYGYTF
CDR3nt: TGCGCCAGCAGCTCTTACTCCAAAGCCAAGAATAACTATGGCTACACCTTC